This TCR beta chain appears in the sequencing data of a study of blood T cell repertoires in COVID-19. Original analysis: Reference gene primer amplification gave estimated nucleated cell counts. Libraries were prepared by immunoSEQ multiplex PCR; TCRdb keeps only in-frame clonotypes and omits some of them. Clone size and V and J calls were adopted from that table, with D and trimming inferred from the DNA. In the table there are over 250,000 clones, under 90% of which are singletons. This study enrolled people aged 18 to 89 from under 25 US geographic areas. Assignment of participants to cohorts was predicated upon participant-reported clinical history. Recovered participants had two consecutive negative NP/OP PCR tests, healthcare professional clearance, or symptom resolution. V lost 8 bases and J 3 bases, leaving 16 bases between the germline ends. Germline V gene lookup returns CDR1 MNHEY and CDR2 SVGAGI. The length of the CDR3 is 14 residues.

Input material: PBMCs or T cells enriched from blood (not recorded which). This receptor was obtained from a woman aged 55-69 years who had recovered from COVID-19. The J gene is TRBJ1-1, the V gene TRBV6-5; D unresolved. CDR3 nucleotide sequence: TGTGCCAGCGGTACAAGGCTAGAGGACACTGAAGCTTTCTTT. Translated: CASGTRLEDTEAFF.